This T cell receptor beta chain came from a study of blood T cell repertoires in COVID-19. As for the study in general: Material from acute and convalescent COVID-19 was sourced from the United States, Italy and Spain.

Clones were read by immunoSEQ multiplex PCR, and TCRdb kept only the in-frame ones, dropping some. The sample contains about 670,000 clones, just under 90% of which appear only once. Germline CDR1 and CDR2: SEHNR and FQNEAQ (reference sequence). This CDR3 comprises 15 residues. V lost 4 bases to trimming and J lost 1 base, with 13 bases between them. The sample comprised peripheral blood. J is TRBJ2-5 and V is TRBV7-9; maybe TRBD2 (5 bases). The source of this sequence is a woman aged 18-35 years with acute or convalescent COVID-19. DNA for the CDR3: TGTGCCAGCAGCTCCCCGTGGAGCGGCCAAGAGACCCAGTACTTC. As protein: CASSSPWSGQETQYF.